The 13 T cell receptor beta chains below come from one sample, sequenced in a study of blood T cell repertoires in COVID-19. TCRdb's copy holds only in-frame clones and misses some; the assay was immunoSEQ multiplex PCR. The repertoire holds about 150,000 clones, with more than 65% as singletons. Source material: peripheral blood. The receptors come from a woman aged 45 to 65 with acute or convalescent COVID-19.

CDR3 sequence reads: CASTNLPSSGANVLTF. The CDR3 coding sequence is TGTGCCAGCACCAACCTCCCGAGCTCTGGGGCCAACGTCCTGACTTTC. V gene TRBV5-6 combines with J gene TRBJ2-6; no definite D call. Germline CDR1 is SGHDT and CDR2 is YYEEEE. With 6 bases removed from V and 0 bases from J, the gap between germline ends came to 13 bases. CDR3 size: 16 residues.

The V gene is TRBV6-2 or TRBV6-3, the J gene TRBJ1-5, with no clear D. V was cut by 6 bases and J by 9 bases, with 12 bases left in between. The CDR3 is made up of 12 amino acids. CDR1 is MNHEY and CDR2 is SVGEGT in the germline V gene. The CDR3 bases are TGTGCCAGCAGCTGGAGCCCCTCGCCCCAGCATTTT. This sequence encodes CASSWSPSPQHF.

This clone was counted once. The rearrangement links TRBV28 to TRBJ2-3, with 10 bases matching TRBD2. The CDR3 sequence is 15 residues long. Germline loops: CDR1 MDHEN, CDR2 SYDVKM. Trimming at V came to 3 bases and at J to 2 bases, leaving 2 bases not matched to a gene. CDR3 sequence reads: CASSFSGRTTDTQYF. DNA for the CDR3: TGTGCCAGCAGTTTTAGCGGGAGGACCACAGATACGCAGTATTTT.

The chain has TRBV9 and TRBJ2-7, with TRBD2 identical over 8 bases. CDR3 length: 15 amino acids. CDR1 and CDR2 (germline): SGDLS, YYNGEE. V lost 1 base, J lost 4 bases, and 7 bases stayed unmatched. The DNA for the CDR3 is TGTGCCAGCAGCGTAACAAAGCGGGAGTGGTACGAGCAGTACTTC. Protein sequence: CASSVTKREWYEQYF.

The chain uses TRBV5-6 and TRBJ2-3; 11 bases agree with TRBD1. The junction had 10 bases not matched to a gene; V was cut back by 2 bases and J by 11 bases. The CDR3 contains 15 residues. CDR1 is SGHDT and CDR2 is YYEEEE in the germline V gene. The CDR3 is CASSFYRTGGNLQYF. DNA of the CDR3: TGTGCCAGCAGCTTCTACAGGACAGGGGGCAACCTGCAGTATTTT.

The chain combines TRBV2 with TRBJ2-7; D may be TRBD2 (6 bases). The CDR3 runs 14 residues. Trimming pared 1 base from V and 7 bases from J, leaving 14 bases between. Germline CDR1 and CDR2: SNHLY and FYNNEI. The CDR3 region is CASSEGGRLIEQYF. The CDR3 DNA sequence: TGTGCCAGCAGTGAAGGAGGGAGGCTGATAGAGCAGTACTTC.

This rearrangement joins TRBV19 to TRBJ2-3; TRBD2 is a possible D gene (5 bases). V gave up 9 bases and J gave up 1 base, with 17 bases separating them. This CDR3 comprises 15 residues. Per the germline V gene, CDR1 is LNHDA and CDR2 is SQIVND (reference sequence). The CDR3 nucleotides are TGTGCCAGCCGGTACCAATCGAGGGGCACAGATACGCAGTATTTT. Translation: CASRYQSRGTDTQYF.

This clone was seen a handful of times. The rearrangement links TRBV6-6 to TRBJ1-1; 10 positions match TRBD1. CDR3 length: 16 amino acids. Germline lookup yields CDR1 MNHNY and CDR2 SVGAGI (reference sequence). V lost 5 bases, J lost 6 bases, and 12 bases stayed unmatched. The CDR3: CASSTPGTGDSSEAFF. In DNA, the CDR3 is TGTGCCAGCAGTACGCCCGGGACAGGGGATTCATCTGAAGCTTTCTTT.

The chain joins TRBV11-3 to TRBJ2-5; the match to TRBD1 covers 7 bases. Germline trimming cut 5 bases from V and 0 bases from J; bases unmatched to any gene: 6. CDR3 length: 15 amino acids. Looked up from germline, CDR1 is SGHNT and CDR2 is YENEEA. The CDR3 nucleotides are TGTGCCAGCAGCCAGGGACAGCCGTACCAAGAGACCCAGTACTTC. Its protein is CASSQGQPYQETQYF.

V usage is TRBV28 and J usage is TRBJ2-3; 8 positions agree with TRBD2. Germline CDR1 and CDR2: MDHEN and SYDVKM. The CDR3 spans 13 residues. The V gene end was trimmed by 11 bases and the J gene end by 1 base; junction bases not matched to a gene: 5. The CDR3 coding sequence is TGTGCCCTAGGACTAGCAGGCACAGATACGCAGTATTTT. Protein sequence: CALGLAGTDTQYF.

This chain uses TRBV14 with TRBJ2-5; D might be TRBD1 (5 bases). V lost 2 bases to trimming and J lost 4 bases, with 14 bases between them. CDR3 size: 15 residues. Germline V gene sequence: CDR1 SGHDN, CDR2 FVKESK. Written as DNA, the CDR3 is TGTGCCAGCAGCCAAAACCAACAGGTCCGAGAGACCCAGTACTTC. It translates to CASSQNQQVRETQYF.

The chain carries TRBV7-2 and TRBJ1-3; D call uncertain. V lost 5 bases and J lost 1, with 12 bases in between. Germline values: CDR1 SGHTA, CDR2 FQGNSA. The CDR3 has 15 amino acids. The CDR3 region has the DNA TGTGCCAGCAGCCCGCGGCTGATATCTGGAAACACCATATATTTT. Protein: CASSPRLISGNTIYF.

The chain uses TRBV7-9 and TRBJ2-5, with unresolved D. Trimming removed 1 base at V and 2 bases at J, with 14 bases between. The CDR3 consists of 16 residues. In germline, CDR1 is SEHNR, CDR2 FQNEAQ (reference sequence). The CDR3 is CASSLGRTGQQETQYF. Written as DNA, the CDR3 is TGTGCCAGCAGCTTAGGTAGAACTGGGCAGCAAGAGACCCAGTACTTC.